This entry lists 18 T cell receptor beta chains sequenced from one sample in a study of control samples from healthy donors and cancer patients. Clones were read by immunoSEQ multiplex PCR, and TCRdb kept only the in-frame ones, dropping some. The table has about 80,000 clones, roughly 84% seen once. The specimen sequenced was blood. Receptors originate from a woman in her forties or fifties in good health.

This rearrangement joins TRBV2 to TRBJ2-1, with D perhaps matching TRBD2 (5 bases). There are 10 residues in the CDR3. Trimming removed 6 bases from V and 8 bases from J, with 5 bases in between. Germline lookup yields CDR1 SNHLY and CDR2 FYNNEI. DNA of the CDR3: TGTGCCAGCAGACTAGATGAGCAGTTCTTC. Translated: CASRLDEQFF.

The J gene is TRBJ2-7, the V gene TRBV2; 7 bases align to TRBD2. The germline CDR1 and CDR2 sequences are SNHLY and FYNNEI. This CDR3 is built from 15 residues. Unmatched junction bases numbered 8, after V lost 4 bases and J lost 2 bases. CDR3 sequence (DNA): TGTGCCAGCAGTGTTGAGGGCGGGAGAACCTACGAGCAGTACTTC. It yields the protein CASSVEGGRTYEQYF.

The chain joins TRBV6-1 to TRBJ2-7, with TRBD2 matching over 11 bases. The CDR3 runs to 16 residues. From germline, CDR1 is MNHNS and CDR2 SASEGT. V lost 2 bases and J lost 3; bases outside the gene matches: 6. The CDR3 reads CASSEIGSGGGYEQYF. Written as DNA, the CDR3 is TGTGCCAGCAGTGAAATAGGTAGCGGGGGGGGCTACGAGCAGTACTTC.

The V call is TRBV6-5, the J call TRBJ1-1; D unresolved. Looked up from germline, CDR1 is MNHEY and CDR2 is SVGAGI. This CDR3 contains 15 residues. The V gene lost 7 bases and the J gene lost 7 bases, with 22 bases spanning the gap. CDR3: CASTTRPPRYSEAFF. In DNA form, the CDR3 reads TGTGCCAGCACTACAAGGCCCCCTCGCTACAGTGAAGCTTTCTTT.

This sequence joins TRBV11-3 and TRBJ2-5; a possible D gene is TRBD2 (5 bases). In germline, CDR1 is SGHNT, CDR2 YENEEA. V lost 0 bases, J lost 5 bases, and 13 bases lay in between. CDR3 length: 15 residues. CDR3 sequence (DNA): TGTGCCAGCAGCTTAGATAGCGCAGCGGACGAGACCCAGTACTTC. Translated, it gives CASSLDSAADETQYF.

V and J are TRBV20-1 and TRBJ1-3; D is ambiguous. This CDR3 has 11 residues. Looked up from germline, CDR1 is DFQATT and CDR2 is SNEGSKA (reference sequence). The V end was cut by 2 bases, the J end by 4 bases, with 3 bases between. The DNA of the CDR3 is TGCAGTGCTAGAAGAGGAAACACCATATATTTT. Amino acids: CSARRGNTIYF.

In nucleotides, the CDR3 is TGCGCCAGCAGCATCGGGACGGGAAGCTCCTACGAGCAGTACTTC. It specifies CASSIGTGSSYEQYF. The chain couples TRBV5-1 to TRBJ2-7; D tentatively fits TRBD1 or TRBD2 (5 bases each). Trimming took 4 bases from V and 0 from J, leaving 14 bases between them. In germline, CDR1 is SGHRS, CDR2 YFSETQ. This CDR3 has 15 residues.

V is TRBV7-2 and J is TRBJ2-7; D ambiguous. V was trimmed by 5 bases and J by 5 bases, leaving 13 bases between them. Germline assignment: CDR1 SGHTA and CDR2 FQGNSA. CDR3 length equals 13 residues. CDR3 sequence reads: CASSPEIGDEQYF. CDR3 sequence (DNA): TGTGCCAGCAGCCCCGAAATTGGGGACGAGCAGTACTTC.

This clone was found a few times. This chain connects TRBV7-9 to TRBJ1-1; TRBD1 is a possible D gene (5 bases). Germline V gives CDR1 SEHNR, CDR2 FQNEAQ (reference sequence). V lost 2 bases to trimming and J lost 0 bases, with 13 bases between them. This CDR3 comprises 16 residues. The CDR3 protein is CASSLFPRQMNTEAFF. CDR3 bases: TGTGCCAGCAGCTTATTTCCAAGACAGATGAACACTGAAGCTTTCTTT.

The chain combines TRBV5-4 with TRBJ2-5, with D perhaps matching TRBD1 (8 bases). Germline CDR1 SGHNT, CDR2 YYREEE (reference sequence). The CDR3 is 15 amino acids. Trimming shortened V by 3 bases and J by 5 bases, and 17 bases separated the two germline ends. The CDR3 sequence is CASSSRTGREETQYF. The CDR3 coding sequence is TGTGCCAGCAGCTCGAGGACAGGGCGGGAGGAGACCCAGTACTTC.

Written as DNA, the CDR3 is TGTGCCAGCAGTCGACAGTATGATTATGGCTACACCTTC. Translating gives CASSRQYDYGYTF. The rearrangement links TRBV6-5 to TRBJ1-2, with a tentative D call TRBD1 (5 bases). This CDR3 is built from 13 residues. Germline CDR1 and CDR2: MNHEY and SVGAGI. Trimming pared 5 bases from V and 5 bases from J, leaving 12 bases between.

This clone was seen a handful of times. The chain recombines TRBV2 with TRBJ2-5, with unresolved D. The CDR3 consists of 13 residues. From germline, CDR1 is SNHLY and CDR2 FYNNEI. V was pared by 4 bases and J by 3 bases, with 9 bases between. The CDR3 spells CASSGSYEETQYF. The CDR3, as DNA: TGTGCCAGCAGTGGATCTTATGAAGAGACCCAGTACTTC.

The chain joins TRBV7-9 to TRBJ1-3; 8 bases align to TRBD1. This CDR3 spans 16 amino acids. Germline V lookup: CDR1 SEHNR, CDR2 FQNEAQ (reference sequence). Unmatched junction bases numbered 2, after V lost 1 base and J lost 0 bases. The CDR3 is CASSLGQGSSGNTIYF. For the CDR3, the DNA is TGTGCCAGCAGCTTAGGACAGGGGAGCTCTGGAAACACCATATATTTT.

V usage is TRBV6-5 and J usage is TRBJ1-5, with D possibly matching TRBD1 (6 bases). CDR1 and CDR2 from the germline V gene are MNHEY and SVGAGI. This CDR3 spans 14 amino acids. The germline V and J ends were trimmed by 10 bases and 8 bases, with 21 bases remaining between them. The CDR3 DNA follows: TGTGCCACCAGGGGTGGCCGCGGCAGGGAGCCCCAGCATTTT. Amino acids: CATRGGRGREPQHF.

This chain joins TRBV5-8 and TRBJ2-1; no clear D gene. The germline gives CDR1 SGHTS, CDR2 YDEGEE. The CDR3 has 16 residues. V lost 3 bases and J 6 bases, leaving 19 bases between the germline ends. The CDR3 nucleotides are TGTGCCAGCAGCTCCATCAACCTCTACCGGCCCAATGAGCAGTTCTTC. Protein: CASSSINLYRPNEQFF.

This clone has a handful of counts. The chain links TRBV6-5 to TRBJ1-5; D is unresolved. Per the germline V gene, CDR1 is MNHEY and CDR2 is SVGAGI. CDR3 size: 12 residues. The V end lost 4 bases, the J end lost 5 bases, and 6 bases lay between the germline ends. This chain's CDR3 is CASSSVDQPQHF. In nucleotides, the CDR3 is TGTGCCAGCAGTTCCGTCGATCAGCCCCAGCATTTT.

Here the CDR3 DNA reads TGTGCCAGCAGTGAAGCGGGCAGATATTCACCCCTCCACTTT. Its protein is CASSEAGRYSPLHF. The chain combines TRBV6-1 with TRBJ1-6, with D hard to call. The V gene's germline CDR1 is MNHNS and CDR2 SASEGT. V lost 0 bases, J lost 8 bases, and 8 bases lay in between. This CDR3 comprises 14 residues.

V gene TRBV5-1 combines with J gene TRBJ2-1; D unclear. CDR3 length: 13 amino acids. CDR1 is SGHRS, CDR2 YFSETQ, per germline. V shed 4 bases and J shed 6 bases, with 11 bases lying between them. This CDR3 reads CASSQSTANEQFF. CDR3 coding DNA: TGCGCCAGCAGCCAATCCACAGCCAATGAGCAGTTCTTC.